These 2 T cell receptor beta chains were all obtained from the same sample, sequenced in a study of lymphopenia after photon versus proton radiotherapy (dated by TCRdb to about 2019). The library relied on the immunoSEQ multiplex PCR assay. TCRdb stores this immuneACCESS table with in-frame sequences only. Part of the clones is absent; in the studies checked, under half of the shortfall reflects unresolved V genes, and no reason is known for the rest. Across this sample there are 20,000 to 25,000 clones, with 85% seen only once. Around 20% of the sample is held by the ten biggest clonotypes. Source: peripheral blood, taken from a patient treated with photon-based radiotherapy. The receptors here all came from a man in his sixties with pancreatic cancer.

The V and J genes are TRBV5-4 and TRBJ2-3, with D unclear. Germline V gives CDR1 SGHNT, CDR2 YYREEE (reference sequence). V lost 4 bases and J lost 4, with 13 bases in between. The CDR3 extends over 14 amino acids. CDR3 sequence (DNA): TGTGCCAGCAGCCCGTACGGAACCGCAGATACGCAGTATTTT. This translates into CASSPYGTADTQYF.

The genes are TRBV20-1 and TRBJ1-1; 7 bases agree with TRBD1. The CDR3 runs to 11 residues. Germline V gives CDR1 DFQATT, CDR2 SNEGSKA (reference sequence). The CDR3 coding sequence is TGCAGAGGACAGGTCGGCACTGAAGCTTTCTTT. Its protein is CRGQVGTEAFF.